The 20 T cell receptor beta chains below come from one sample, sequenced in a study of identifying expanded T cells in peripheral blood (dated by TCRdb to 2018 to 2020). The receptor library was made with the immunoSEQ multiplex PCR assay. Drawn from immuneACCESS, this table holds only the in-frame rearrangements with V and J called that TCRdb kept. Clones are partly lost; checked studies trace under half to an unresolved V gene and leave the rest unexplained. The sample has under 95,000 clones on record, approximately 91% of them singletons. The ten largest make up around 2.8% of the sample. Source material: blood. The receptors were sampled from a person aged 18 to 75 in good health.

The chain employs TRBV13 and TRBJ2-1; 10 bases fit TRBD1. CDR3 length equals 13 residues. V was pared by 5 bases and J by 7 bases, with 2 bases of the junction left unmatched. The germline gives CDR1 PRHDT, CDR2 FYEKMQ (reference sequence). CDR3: CASSDRGRNEQFF. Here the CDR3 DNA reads TGTGCCAGCAGCGACAGGGGGCGGAATGAGCAGTTCTTC. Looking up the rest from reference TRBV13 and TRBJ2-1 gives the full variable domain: AAGVIQSPRHLIKEKRETATLKCYPIPRHDTVYWYQQGPGQDPQFLISFYEKMQSDKGSIPDRFSAQQFSDYHSELNMSSLELGDSALYFCASSDRGRNEQFFGPGTRLTVL.

The CDR3 DNA sequence: TGTGCTAGTGGTTTGGGACAAGAGACCCAGTACTTC. Translation gives CASGLGQETQYF. The chain has TRBV12-5 and TRBJ2-5; D uncertain. Germline V CDR1 and CDR2: LGHNT, FRNRAP. The CDR3 totals 12 residues. The V and J ends lost 1 base and 2 bases respectively, with 2 bases between them.

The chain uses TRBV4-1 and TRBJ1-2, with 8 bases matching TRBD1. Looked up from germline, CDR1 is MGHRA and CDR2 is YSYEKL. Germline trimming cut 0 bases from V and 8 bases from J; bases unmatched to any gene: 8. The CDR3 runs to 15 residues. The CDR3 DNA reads TGCGCCAGCAGCCAAGATTACCAGGGGGCAAGGGGCTACACCTTC. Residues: CASSQDYQGARGYTF.

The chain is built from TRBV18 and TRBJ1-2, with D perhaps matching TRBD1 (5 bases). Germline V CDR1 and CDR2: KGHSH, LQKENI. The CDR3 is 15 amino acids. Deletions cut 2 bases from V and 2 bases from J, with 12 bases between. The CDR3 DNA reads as TGTGCCAGCTCACCAAGTATGACAGAGAACTATGGCTACACCTTC. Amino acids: CASSPSMTENYGYTF.

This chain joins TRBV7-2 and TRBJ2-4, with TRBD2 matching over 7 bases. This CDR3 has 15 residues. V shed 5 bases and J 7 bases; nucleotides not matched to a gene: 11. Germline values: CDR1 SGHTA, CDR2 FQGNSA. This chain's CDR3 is CASSHRDVGGNIQYF. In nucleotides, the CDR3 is TGTGCCAGCAGCCATAGGGACGTGGGGGGGAACATTCAGTACTTC. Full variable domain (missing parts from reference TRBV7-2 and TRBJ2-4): GAGVSQSPSNKVTEKGKDVELRCDPISGHTALYWYRQSLGQGLEFLIYFQGNSAPDKSGLPSDRFSAERTGGSVSTLTIQRTQQEDSAVYLCASSHRDVGGNIQYFGAGTRLSVL.

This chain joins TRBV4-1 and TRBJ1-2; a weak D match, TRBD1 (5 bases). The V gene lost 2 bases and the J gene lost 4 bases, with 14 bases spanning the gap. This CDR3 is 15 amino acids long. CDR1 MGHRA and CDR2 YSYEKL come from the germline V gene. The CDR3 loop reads CASSQTLGEGYGYTF. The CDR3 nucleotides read TGCGCCAGCAGCCAAACCTTGGGGGAGGGCTATGGCTACACCTTC.

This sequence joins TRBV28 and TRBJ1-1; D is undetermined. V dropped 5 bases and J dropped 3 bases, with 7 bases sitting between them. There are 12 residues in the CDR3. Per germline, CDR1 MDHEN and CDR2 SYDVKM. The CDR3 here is CASSGWYTEAFF. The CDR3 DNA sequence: TGTGCCAGCAGTGGCTGGTACACTGAAGCTTTCTTT.

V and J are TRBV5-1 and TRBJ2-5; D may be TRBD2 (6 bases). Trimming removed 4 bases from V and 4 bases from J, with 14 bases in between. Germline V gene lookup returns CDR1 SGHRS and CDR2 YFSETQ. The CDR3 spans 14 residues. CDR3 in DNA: TGCGCCAGCAGCACTCAAGCGGGCGCAGAGACCCAGTACTTC. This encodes CASSTQAGAETQYF.

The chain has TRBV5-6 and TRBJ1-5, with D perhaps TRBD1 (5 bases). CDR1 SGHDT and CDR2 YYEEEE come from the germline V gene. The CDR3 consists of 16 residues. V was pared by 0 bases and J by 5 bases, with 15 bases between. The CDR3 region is CASSLGGPRQDQPQHF. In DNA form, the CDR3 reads TGTGCCAGCAGCTTGGGGGGCCCACGTCAGGATCAGCCCCAGCATTTT.

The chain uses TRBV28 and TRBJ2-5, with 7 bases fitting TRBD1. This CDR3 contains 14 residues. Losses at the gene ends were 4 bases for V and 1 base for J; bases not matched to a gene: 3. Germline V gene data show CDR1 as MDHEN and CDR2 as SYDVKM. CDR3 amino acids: CASSSRTGQETQYF. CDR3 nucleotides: TGTGCCAGCAGTTCACGGACAGGCCAAGAGACCCAGTACTTC.

The CDR3 spells CASSYSTSASYGYTF. The CDR3 bases are TGTGCCAGCAGTTACTCGACCTCGGCGTCGTATGGCTACACCTTC. The chain recombines TRBV6-6 with TRBJ1-2; unclear D gene. The CDR3 is 15 residues long. V lost 0 bases to trimming and J lost 5 bases, with 13 bases between them. Germline values: CDR1 MNHNY, CDR2 SVGAGI (reference sequence).

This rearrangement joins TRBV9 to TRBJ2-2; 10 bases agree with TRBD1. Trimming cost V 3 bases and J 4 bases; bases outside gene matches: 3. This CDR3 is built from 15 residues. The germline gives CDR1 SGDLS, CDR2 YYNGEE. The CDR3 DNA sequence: TGTGCCAGCAGCGCCCGGGACAGGGGCACCGGGGAGCTGTTTTTT. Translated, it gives CASSARDRGTGELFF.

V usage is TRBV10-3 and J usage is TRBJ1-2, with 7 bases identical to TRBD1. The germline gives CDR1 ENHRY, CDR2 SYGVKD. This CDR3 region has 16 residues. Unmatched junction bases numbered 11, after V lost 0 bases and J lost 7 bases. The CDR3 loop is CAISESGRTGPTGYTF. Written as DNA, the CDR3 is TGTGCCATCAGTGAGTCAGGACGGACAGGACCCACTGGCTACACCTTC.

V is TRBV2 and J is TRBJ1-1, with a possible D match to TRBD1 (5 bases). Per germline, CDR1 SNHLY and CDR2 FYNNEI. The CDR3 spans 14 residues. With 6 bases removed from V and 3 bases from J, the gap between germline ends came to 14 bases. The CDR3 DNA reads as TGTGCCAGCAGCTTAACCGGGACGGACACTGAAGCTTTCTTT. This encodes CASSLTGTDTEAFF.

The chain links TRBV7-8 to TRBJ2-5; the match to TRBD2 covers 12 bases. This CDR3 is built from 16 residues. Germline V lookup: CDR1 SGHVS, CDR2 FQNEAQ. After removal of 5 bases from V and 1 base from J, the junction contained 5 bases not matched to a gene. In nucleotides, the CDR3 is TGTGCCAGCAGCCACCTAGCGGGAGGGCCCCAAGAGACCCAGTACTTC. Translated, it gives CASSHLAGGPQETQYF.

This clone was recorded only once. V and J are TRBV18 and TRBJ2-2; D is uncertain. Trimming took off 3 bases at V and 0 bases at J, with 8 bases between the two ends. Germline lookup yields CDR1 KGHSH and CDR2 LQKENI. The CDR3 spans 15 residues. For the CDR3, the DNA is TGTGCCAGCTCACCGCTGCCTGCGAACACCGGGGAGCTGTTTTTT. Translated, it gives CASSPLPANTGELFF.

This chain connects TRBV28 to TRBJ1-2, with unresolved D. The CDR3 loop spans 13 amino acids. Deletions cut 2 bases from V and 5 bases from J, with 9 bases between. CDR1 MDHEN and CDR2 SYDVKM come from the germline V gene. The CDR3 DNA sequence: TGTGCCAGCAGTTTAGGGGTGGGTTATGGCTACACCTTC. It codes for CASSLGVGYGYTF.

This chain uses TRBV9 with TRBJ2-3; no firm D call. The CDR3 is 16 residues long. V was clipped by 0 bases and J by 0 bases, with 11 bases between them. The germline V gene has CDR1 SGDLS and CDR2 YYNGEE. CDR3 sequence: CASSVGGGSSTDTQYF. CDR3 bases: TGTGCCAGCAGCGTAGGAGGCGGAAGCAGCACAGATACGCAGTATTTT.

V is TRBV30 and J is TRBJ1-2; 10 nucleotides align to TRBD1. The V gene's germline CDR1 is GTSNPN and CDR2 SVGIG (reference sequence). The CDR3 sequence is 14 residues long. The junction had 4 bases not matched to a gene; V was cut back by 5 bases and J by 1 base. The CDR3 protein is CAWHRDRGNYGYTF. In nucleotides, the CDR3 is TGTGCCTGGCACCGGGACAGGGGTAACTATGGCTACACCTTC.

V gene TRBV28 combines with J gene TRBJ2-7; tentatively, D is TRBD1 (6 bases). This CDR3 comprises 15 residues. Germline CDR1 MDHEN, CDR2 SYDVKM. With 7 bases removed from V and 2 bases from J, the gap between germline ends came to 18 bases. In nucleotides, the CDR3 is TGTGCCAGCAACCCTCCCCACAGGGCCCCCTACGAGCAGTACTTC. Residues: CASNPPHRAPYEQYF.